This T cell receptor (beta chain) was retrieved from a study of response to subunit inactivated influenza vaccine. For this clonotype: Its antigen is as yet unknown.

General study points: Authors suggested few new T cells are recruited by each seasonal influenza vaccination.

MiXCR was run by TCRdb on the RT-PCR reads, yielding one entry per CDR3 protein. The repertoire holds 530,000 or so distinct CDR3 sequences, with around 25% as singletons. V trimming: 7 bases; J trimming: 8 bases; junction bases outside the gene matches: 12. The length of the CDR3 is 15 residues. Per germline, CDR1 MNHNS and CDR2 SASEGT. The sequencing here drew on CD4+ T cells sorted from PBMCs, taken 5 to 6 days after vaccination. The chain combines TRBV6-1 with TRBJ2-1, with 9 bases that match TRBD2. The clonotype was recovered from a middle-aged man who received an inactivated influenza vaccine. CDR3 residues: CASTRGSGRLYEQFF. The CDR3 DNA follows: TGTGCCAGCACCCGAGGTAGCGGGAGACTTTATGAGCAGTTCTTC.